The rows below give T cell receptor beta chains drawn from one sample of a study of blood T cell repertoires in COVID-19. The table came from immunoSEQ multiplex PCR; TCRdb's copy has only in-frame clones and leaves some out. The sample includes some 200,000 clones, 82% of them seen just once. Sequences were obtained from PBMCs or T cells enriched from blood (not recorded which). The receptor set was obtained from a man aged 40-49 years who had recovered from COVID-19. Both conserved end residues are part of each CDR3. D genes are given only for firm matches. Not all rows give a size; the values are once, few, many and, for expanded clones, a class.

v_gene	len	j_gene	abundance	d_gene	CDR3aa	CDR3nt
TRBV19	17	TRBJ2-1	NA	TRBD1	CASSIGAGGASYNEQFF	TGTGCCAGTAGTATCGGGGCAGGGGGAGCTTCCTACAATGAGCAGTTCTTC
TRBV11-2	13	TRBJ1-1	NA	TRBD1	CASSPDRDSSAFF	TGTGCCAGCAGCCCAGACAGGGATTCATCGGCTTTCTTT
TRBV7-6	15	TRBJ1-2	NA	TRBD1	CASSLRQGNNYGYTF	TGTGCCAGCAGCCTCCGACAGGGGAATAACTATGGCTACACCTTC
TRBV2	13	TRBJ2-7	NA	NA	CASTDYPAYEQYF	TGTGCCAGCACGGACTACCCCGCCTACGAGCAGTACTTC
TRBV7-9	16	TRBJ2-1	NA	TRBD2	CASSLVSGSSYNEQFF	TGTGCCAGCAGCTTAGTTAGCGGGAGTTCCTACAATGAGCAGTTCTTC
TRBV6-2/TRBV6-3	14	TRBJ1-5	NA	NA	CASSDRQGHQPQHF	TGTGCCAGCAGTGACCGCCAGGGCCATCAGCCCCAGCATTTT
TRBV12-3/TRBV12-4	13	TRBJ1-5	NA	TRBD1	CASSGQGGEPQHF	TGTGCCAGCAGTGGACAGGGGGGAGAGCCCCAGCATTTT
TRBV2	14	TRBJ1-1	NA	NA	CASSVGRLNTEAFF	TGTGCCAGCAGTGTGGGGAGACTGAACACTGAAGCTTTCTTT
TRBV5-1	18	TRBJ1-1	few	TRBD1	CASSWNPGQGKRNTEAFF	TGCGCCAGCAGCTGGAACCCGGGACAGGGGAAGAGGAACACTGAAGCTTTCTTT
TRBV27	14	TRBJ1-1	NA	NA	CASSPRGTYTEAFF	TGTGCCAGCAGCCCGAGAGGGACTTACACTGAAGCTTTCTTT
TRBV15	13	TRBJ1-5	NA	NA	CATSRDRGQPQHF	TGTGCCACCAGCAGAGATCGGGGTCAGCCCCAGCATTTT
TRBV10-1	13	TRBJ1-1	NA	NA	CASSDTLGAEAFF	TGCGCCAGCAGTGACACCCTGGGCGCTGAAGCTTTCTTT
TRBV27	15	TRBJ1-1	NA	NA	CASSFLGRGNTEAFF	TGTGCCAGCAGTTTTTTGGGGCGAGGTAACACTGAAGCTTTCTTT
TRBV28	14	TRBJ1-2	NA	TRBD1	CASSQGARAYGYTF	TGTGCCAGCAGTCAGGGGGCGCGGGCCTATGGCTACACCTTC
TRBV7-9	14	TRBJ1-1	few	NA	CASSRMGTNTEAFF	TGTGCCAGCAGCCGAATGGGGACTAACACTGAAGCTTTCTTT